This TCR beta chain stems from a study of cytomegalovirus exposure and HLA in healthy donors. Background on the study: Earlier, fewer than 140 million unique TCR beta sequences were recovered from 170 million or so T cells by an analysis. Study findings and constraints: Later analysis revealed greater clonal expansion in HLA-associated TCR beta chains than in equally common others. A link between a missense DCLRE1C variant and TCR beta V- and J-gene trimming emerged from a later analysis. A previous analysis found most TCR beta V segments productive roughly 87% or roughly 30% of the time.

This clone was detected once. Its target is not known. The PCR ran on 60 Vbeta and 13 Jbeta primers. Here immunoSEQ multiplex PCR was the method, and the copy in TCRdb shows in-frame clones only, minus some. This table has about 160,000 clones, about 85% appearing once. The germline gives CDR1 MNHEY, CDR2 SMNVEV (reference sequence). This CDR3 is 13 amino acids long. V was cut by 4 bases and J by 7 bases, with 10 bases left in between. The rearrangement uses TRBV27 and TRBJ2-2; D perhaps matches TRBD2 (5 bases). The clonotype originates from a human donor in good health. The sequenced material came from PBMCs. For the CDR3, the DNA is TGTGCCAGCAGTTGGCGGGCGGTCGGGGAGCTGTTTTTT. It yields the protein CASSWRAVGELFF.